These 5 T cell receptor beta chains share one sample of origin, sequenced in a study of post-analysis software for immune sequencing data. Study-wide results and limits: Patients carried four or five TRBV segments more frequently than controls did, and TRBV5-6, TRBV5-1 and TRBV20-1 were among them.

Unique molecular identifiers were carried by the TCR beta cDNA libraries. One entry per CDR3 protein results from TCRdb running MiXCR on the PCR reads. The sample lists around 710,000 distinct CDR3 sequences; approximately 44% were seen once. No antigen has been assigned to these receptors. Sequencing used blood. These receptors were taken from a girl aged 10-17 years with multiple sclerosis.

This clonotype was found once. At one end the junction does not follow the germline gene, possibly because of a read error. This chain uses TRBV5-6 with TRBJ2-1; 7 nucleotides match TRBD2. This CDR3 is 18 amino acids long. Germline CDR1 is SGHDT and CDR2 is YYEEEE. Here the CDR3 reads CAGSLELAETISYNEQFF. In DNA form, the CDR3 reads TGTGCCGGCAGCTTGGAGCTAGCGGAGACTATATCCTACAATGAGCAGTTCTTC. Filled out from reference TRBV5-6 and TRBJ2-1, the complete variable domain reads DAGVTQSPTHLIKTRGQQVTLRCSPKSGHDTVSWYQQALGQGPQFIFQYYEEEERQRGNFPDRFSGHQFPNYSSELNVNALLLGDSALYLCAGSLELAETISYNEQFFGPGTRLTVL.

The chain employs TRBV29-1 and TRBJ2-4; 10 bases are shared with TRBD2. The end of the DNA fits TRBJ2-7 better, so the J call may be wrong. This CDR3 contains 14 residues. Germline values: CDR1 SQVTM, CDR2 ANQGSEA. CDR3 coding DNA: TGCAGCGTTGTCCCCGGGACTAGCGACTACGAGCAGTACTTC. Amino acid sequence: CSVVPGTSDYEQYF.

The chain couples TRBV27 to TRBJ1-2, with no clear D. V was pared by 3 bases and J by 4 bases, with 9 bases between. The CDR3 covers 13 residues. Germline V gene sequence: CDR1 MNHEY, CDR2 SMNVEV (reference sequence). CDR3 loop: CASSFGESYGYTF. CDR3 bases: TGTGCCAGCAGTTTCGGAGAATCCTATGGCTACACCTTC.

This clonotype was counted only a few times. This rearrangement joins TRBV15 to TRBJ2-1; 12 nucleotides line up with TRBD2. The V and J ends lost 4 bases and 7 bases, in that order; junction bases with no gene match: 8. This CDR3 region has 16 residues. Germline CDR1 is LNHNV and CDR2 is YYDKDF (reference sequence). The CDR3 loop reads CATSTLLAGGDNEQFF. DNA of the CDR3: TGTGCCACCAGCACTTTACTAGCGGGAGGAGATAATGAGCAGTTCTTC.

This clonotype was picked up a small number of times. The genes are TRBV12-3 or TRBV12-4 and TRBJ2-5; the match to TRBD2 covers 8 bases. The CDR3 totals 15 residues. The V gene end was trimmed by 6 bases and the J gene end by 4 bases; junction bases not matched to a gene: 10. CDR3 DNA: TGTGCCAGCAGACCGGGCAGCGGGAGAATAGAGACCCAGTACTTC. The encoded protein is CASRPGSGRIETQYF.